Below are 23 T cell receptor beta chains sequenced from a single sample in a study of CD8 T cells in Susac syndrome. After extraction with the RNeasy kit, about 0.45 to 1 ug of the RNA was reverse transcribed using random hexamers. TCRdb ran MiXCR on the immunoSEQ multiplex PCR reads and lists one entry per CDR3 protein. The repertoire holds 110,000 or so distinct CDR3 sequences, with about nine tenths as singletons. The source material was CD4+ T cells from PBMCs. These receptors all stem from a human donor in good health.

The V and J genes are TRBV2 and TRBJ2-5; TRBD2 aligns across 11 bases. Germline V gene data show CDR1 as SNHLY and CDR2 as FYNNEI. V lost 7 bases to trimming and J lost 9 bases; unmatched junction nucleotides: 22. This CDR3 has 18 amino acids. The CDR3 bases are TGTGCCAGCATAGACCCCCTTTGGACTAGCGGGCGTCCCGTGGCCCAGTACTTC. Amino acids: CASIDPLWTSGRPVAQYF.

The chain recombines TRBV25-1 with TRBJ1-1, with 7 bases aligning to TRBD1. Per the germline V gene, CDR1 is MGHDK and CDR2 is SYGVNS. Unmatched junction bases numbered 8, after V lost 4 bases and J lost 3 bases. The CDR3 runs 15 residues. CDR3 coding DNA: TGTGCCAGCAGTGCCCCGACAGGGAAAGACACTGAAGCTTTCTTT. This translates into CASSAPTGKDTEAFF. The variable domain in full, with the rest retrieved from reference TRBV25-1 and TRBJ1-1, is EADIYQTPRYLVIGTGKKITLECSQTMGHDKMYWYQQDPGMELHLIHYSYGVNSTEKGDLSSESTVSRIRTEHFPLTLESARPSHTSQYLCASSAPTGKDTEAFFGQGTRLTVV.

V and J are TRBV4-2 and TRBJ2-5; no firm D call. Germline CDR1 and CDR2: LGHNA and YNFKEQ. The CDR3 consists of 15 residues. The V and J ends lost 3 bases and 1 base respectively, with 12 bases between them. CDR3 amino acids: CASSQDRNIQETQYF. CDR3 nucleotides: TGTGCCAGCAGCCAGGACCGTAACATCCAAGAGACCCAGTACTTC.

In this sample, this clonotype turned up many times. This chain joins TRBV7-9 and TRBJ2-7, with D unresolved. Germline V lookup: CDR1 SEHNR, CDR2 FQNEAQ (reference sequence). Trimming took off 3 bases at V and 0 bases at J, with 3 bases between the two ends. This CDR3 comprises 12 residues. The CDR3 protein is CASSLSSYEQYF. Written as DNA, the CDR3 is TGTGCCAGCAGCTTGAGCTCCTACGAGCAGTACTTC.

The chain has TRBV6-2 or TRBV6-3 and TRBJ2-1, with no clear D. Trimming left V 10 bases short and J 8 bases short, with 24 bases between. Germline V CDR1 and CDR2: MNHEY, SVGEGT. The CDR3 runs 15 residues. In DNA form, the CDR3 reads TGTGCCACCTCAAGGACCGATGAGGTAGGCGATGAGCAGTTCTTC. Its translation: CATSRTDEVGDEQFF.

The rearrangement uses TRBV6-5 and TRBJ2-4; 8 bases match TRBD2. The trim removed 8 bases at V and 5 bases at J, leaving 8 bases unmatched. From germline, CDR1 is MNHEY and CDR2 SVGAGI. The CDR3 length is 14 residues. The CDR3 coding sequence is TGTGCCAGCCAGGCGGGAGGTTCTGAAAACATTCAGTACTTC. The encoded protein is CASQAGGSENIQYF.

The rearrangement links TRBV29-1 to TRBJ1-5; 7 bases match TRBD1. The CDR3 covers 15 residues. V lost 4 bases and J lost 5; bases outside the gene matches: 11. Germline V CDR1 and CDR2: SQVTM, ANQGSEA. The CDR3 nucleotides are TGCAGCGTTGCGACAGGGTATGAGCTTGATCAGCCCCAGCATTTT. It codes for CSVATGYELDQPQHF.

V and J are TRBV5-8 and TRBJ2-7; 7 positions match TRBD1. CDR1 is SGHTS, CDR2 YDEGEE, per germline. The CDR3 has 14 residues. The trim removed 4 bases at V and 6 bases at J, leaving 10 bases unmatched. The CDR3 protein is CASSPWTGGAEQYF. Written as DNA, the CDR3 is TGTGCCAGCAGCCCATGGACAGGAGGAGCCGAGCAGTACTTC.

The chain carries TRBV29-1 and TRBJ2-3, with a possible D match to TRBD2 (6 bases). Trimming took off 0 bases at V and 4 bases at J, with 14 bases between the two ends. This CDR3 region has 15 residues. Germline V lookup: CDR1 SQVTM, CDR2 ANQGSEA. CDR3 protein: CSVEDRTKVPDTQYF. The CDR3 DNA is TGCAGCGTTGAAGATAGGACTAAGGTTCCAGATACGCAGTATTTT.

This clonotype was counted a few times. The J gene is TRBJ1-5, the V gene TRBV29-1; 7 nucleotides agree with TRBD1. This CDR3 is 14 amino acids long. Per the germline V gene, CDR1 is SQVTM and CDR2 is ANQGSEA. V trimming: 6 bases; J trimming: 2 bases; junction bases outside the gene matches: 7. In DNA form, the CDR3 reads TGCAGCGTACAACAGGGGTATGGCAATCAGCCCCAGCATTTT. Protein: CSVQQGYGNQPQHF.

The genes are TRBV29-1 and TRBJ2-5, with TRBD2 as a possible D gene (5 bases). Germline lookup yields CDR1 SQVTM and CDR2 ANQGSEA. The CDR3 consists of 13 residues. The ends were cut back, 4 bases at V and 5 bases at J, with 14 bases in the middle. The CDR3 nucleotides are TGCAGCGTTGGTCCCACCAGAGGGGAGACCCAGTACTTC. This encodes CSVGPTRGETQYF.

This chain uses TRBV19 with TRBJ2-1; TRBD2 matches 8 bases. The ends lost 5 bases at V and 0 bases at J; junction bases unmatched: 3. The germline V gene encodes CDR1 LNHDA and CDR2 SQIVND (reference sequence). The CDR3 is made up of 15 amino acids. For the CDR3, the DNA is TGTGCCAGTAGTGCTCTAGCGGGCTCCTACAATGAGCAGTTCTTC. Its translation: CASSALAGSYNEQFF.

This clonotype was picked up a small number of times. CDR3 protein: CASSPGQGEAFF. The CDR3 DNA reads TGTGCCAGCAGTCCCGGACAGGGCGAAGCTTTCTTT. This chain uses TRBV3-1 with TRBJ1-1; 8 bases align to TRBD1. CDR3 size: 12 residues. With 6 bases clipped from V and 8 bases from J, the junction kept 5 bases outside the gene matches. From germline, CDR1 is LGHDT and CDR2 YNNKEL (reference sequence). Based on the CDR3 plus reference TRBV3-1 and TRBJ1-1, the full variable domain is DTAVSQTPKYLVTQMGNDKSIKCEQNLGHDTMYWYKQDSKKFLKIMFSYNNKELIINETVPNRFSPKSPDKAHLNLHINSLELGDSAVYFCASSPGQGEAFFGQGTRLTVV.

CDR3 DNA sequence: TGTGCCAGCAGCTTGCGAGGGCGGGCCACTGAAGCTTTCTTT. The encoded protein is CASSLRGRATEAFF. V and J are TRBV5-4 and TRBJ1-1, with D hard to call. With 1 base removed from V and 4 bases from J, the gap between germline ends came to 11 bases. The CDR3 is 14 amino acids. Germline V gives CDR1 SGHNT, CDR2 YYREEE (reference sequence). The entire variable domain, with the rest obtained from reference TRBV5-4 and TRBJ1-1, is as follows: ETGVTQSPTHLIKTRGQQVTLRCSSQSGHNTVSWYQQALGQGPQFIFQYYREEENGRGNFPPRFSGLQFPNYSSELNVNALELDDSALYLCASSLRGRATEAFFGQGTRLTVV.

V gene TRBV10-2 combines with J gene TRBJ1-2; D call uncertain. The CDR3 is made up of 17 amino acids. V dropped 0 bases and J dropped 8 bases, with 22 bases sitting between them. Germline CDR1 WSHSY, CDR2 SAAADI. CDR3 nucleotide sequence: TGCGCCAGCAGTGAGTCTGTGGATATTTTAACCCCGGGCGGCTACACCTTC. Protein sequence: CASSESVDILTPGGYTF.

Points on this clonotype: Germline and junction disagree at one end, which may indicate a read error. This chain joins TRBV7-7 and TRBJ2-3, with 7 bases lining up with TRBD1. CDR3 size: 15 residues. The germline gives CDR1 SSHAT, CDR2 FNYEAQ (reference sequence). CDR3 DNA: TGTGCTAGCAGCCCACACGGACAGGGCACAGATACGCAGTATTTT. Residues: CASSPHGQGTDTQYF.

This clonotype was seen only once. The V gene is TRBV5-8, the J gene TRBJ1-4; possibly TRBD1 for D (6 bases). Germline V gene sequence: CDR1 SGHTS, CDR2 YDEGEE. This CDR3 is built from 20 residues. Trimming removed 2 bases at V and 5 bases at J, with 28 bases between. The CDR3 DNA reads TGTGCCAGCAGCTTCGATCGTGGGGGGGCGAACCACCCATTGAATGAAAAACTGTTTTTT. Encoded protein: CASSFDRGGANHPLNEKLFF.

The CDR3 DNA reads TGTGCCAGCAGCTTAGGGCCCCTCAATGAGCAGTTCTTC. Its protein is CASSLGPLNEQFF. The V gene is TRBV11-2, the J gene TRBJ2-1; D gene ambiguous. Trimming cost V 1 base and J 6 bases, with 7 bases left between them. Germline CDR1 SGHAT, CDR2 FQNNGV. The CDR3 has 13 residues.

This clonotype was picked up one time. For the CDR3, the DNA is TGCAGCGTTTTCAACCCGAGGGGTGGGTATACGCAGTATTTT. Residues: CSVFNPRGGYTQYF. This chain connects TRBV29-1 to TRBJ2-3, with D perhaps assigned TRBD1 or TRBD2 (5 bases each). Germline V CDR1 and CDR2: SQVTM, ANQGSEA. V dropped 5 bases and J dropped 7 bases, with 19 bases sitting between them. The CDR3 length is 14 residues.

V gene TRBV2 combines with J gene TRBJ2-1, with 7 bases matching TRBD2. J lost 5 bases, V lost 11 bases, and 9 bases had no gene match. The germline gives CDR1 SNHLY, CDR2 FYNNEI. This CDR3 is 13 amino acids long. CDR3 nucleotides: TGTGCCTTCCTAGGCGGGAGTAACAATGAGCAGTTCTTC. Translation: CAFLGGSNNEQFF. The full variable domain, with the rest looked up from reference TRBV2 and TRBJ2-1, is EPEVTQTPSHQVTQMGQEVILRCVPISNHLYFYWYRQILGQKVEFLVSFYNNEISEKSEIFDDQFSVERPDGSNFTLKIRSTKLEDSAMYFCAFLGGSNNEQFFGPGTRLTVL.

This clonotype was seen only once. The chain carries TRBV20-1 and TRBJ2-7; D might be TRBD2 (5 bases). V lost 2 bases and J lost 3, with 14 bases in between. The germline CDR1 and CDR2 sequences are DFQATT and SNEGSKA (reference sequence). The CDR3 runs to 14 residues. The CDR3 here is CSARPRSRGYEQYF. CDR3 DNA: TGCAGTGCTAGACCGCGGAGCCGGGGCTACGAGCAGTACTTC.

This chain links TRBV25-1 with TRBJ1-1; 7 nucleotides align to TRBD1. The ends lost 6 bases at V and 0 bases at J; junction bases unmatched: 4. CDR3 size: 14 residues. Per the germline V gene, CDR1 is MGHDK and CDR2 is SYGVNS. CDR3 sequence (DNA): TGTGCCAGCAGGGAGACAGGGATGAACACTGAAGCTTTCTTT. This codes for CASRETGMNTEAFF.

The chain has TRBV6-2 or TRBV6-3 and TRBJ2-4; the D is unclear. Germline V gene lookup returns CDR1 MNHEY and CDR2 SVGEGT. Trimming shortened V by 8 bases and J by 0 bases, and 14 bases separated the two germline ends. The CDR3 runs 15 residues. CDR3 loop: CASSRDTLAKNIQYF. DNA of the CDR3: TGTGCCAGCTCTCGAGACACCCTAGCCAAAAACATTCAGTACTTC.